What follows describes a single TCR beta chain. Its specificity is not known. At one boundary the junction diverges from the germline segment, which might be a read error. The CDR3 covers 16 residues. Germline lookup yields CDR1 SGHRS and CDR2 YFSETQ. Researchers took blood at baseline, on cycle 4 day 1, and on cycle 7 day 1. The data stem from a study of OX40 agonist ivuxolimab in advanced cancers. Study details: Dose-escalation cases comprised hepatocellular carcinoma, melanoma, renal cell or head and neck cancer.

Study findings and constraints: On average, CD8+ T cells showed a greater number of expanded clones than CD4+. Antigen targets of the expanded peripheral T cells went undetermined.

The table came from immunoSEQ multiplex PCR; TCRdb's copy has only in-frame clones and leaves some out. The sample yields 60,000 to 85,000 clones, approximately 88% seen once. The V call is TRBV5-1, the J call TRBJ1-1, with D possibly TRBD1 on 6 matching bases. Sequencing was performed on CD4+ or CD8+ T cells sorted from blood, taken in a trial of the OX40 agonist ivuxolimab. The clonotype originates from an adult with an advanced solid tumor such as melanoma, head and neck, liver or kidney cancer. Here the CDR3 reads CASSLRPGVMKTEAFF. CDR3 sequence (DNA): TGCGCCAGCAGCTTGAGGCCAGGGGTGATGAAAACTGAAGCTTTCTTT.